Described below is a single TCR beta chain sequence and its context. In the study's own analysis: Amplified reference gene primers provided the basis for estimating nucleated cell counts. TCRdb's table, derived via immunoSEQ multiplex PCR, lists solely in-frame clones and lacks some. D and trimming were read from the DNA, whereas the V and J calls and clone size are those reported in that table. The profile shows about 250,000 clones, around 81% of them singletons. Germline values: CDR1 MNHEY, CDR2 SVGEGT. The CDR3 totals 15 residues. V lost 5 bases and J 2 bases, leaving 16 bases between the germline ends. This sample was taken from a study of blood T cell repertoires in COVID-19. Background on the study: Both acute and convalescent COVID-19 samples were obtained from the United States, Italy and Spain. Sources were T cells, B-cell-depleted T cells, or PBMCs; the material itself was cDNA or gDNA.

The TCR originated in a person aged 70 to 85 with COVID-19, enrolled during active disease. Material for sequencing was peripheral blood. The rearrangement links TRBV6-2 or TRBV6-3 to TRBJ2-7; possibly TRBD1 for D (6 bases). The CDR3 DNA reads as TGTGCCAGCAGTCGAGAGACAGGAAATGCCTACGAGCAGTACTTC. Protein product: CASSRETGNAYEQYF.